This TCR beta chain was profiled in a study of blood T cells in healthy people across ages. The CDR3 is 14 amino acids. V lost 6 bases and J 7 bases, leaving 18 bases between the germline ends. A second PCR, run for about 7 to 11 cycles, used a sample-barcoded 5' primer plus a J-beta primer mix. TCRdb recomputed calls from the 5' RACE reads with MiXCR, one row per CDR3 protein. The sample contains a few hundred thousand distinct CDR3 sequences, 27% of which appear only once. The sample was also reused in another study, on T cells of mothers and their children.

This clonotype was sampled from a boy between 2 and 10 years old in good health. Input material: blood. The rearrangement links TRBV12-3 or TRBV12-4 to TRBJ2-5; tentative D call: TRBD1 (5 bases). CDR3 loop: CASSPQGPTMTQYF. The CDR3 nucleotides are TGTGCCAGCAGCCCCCAGGGTCCCACCATGACCCAGTACTTC.